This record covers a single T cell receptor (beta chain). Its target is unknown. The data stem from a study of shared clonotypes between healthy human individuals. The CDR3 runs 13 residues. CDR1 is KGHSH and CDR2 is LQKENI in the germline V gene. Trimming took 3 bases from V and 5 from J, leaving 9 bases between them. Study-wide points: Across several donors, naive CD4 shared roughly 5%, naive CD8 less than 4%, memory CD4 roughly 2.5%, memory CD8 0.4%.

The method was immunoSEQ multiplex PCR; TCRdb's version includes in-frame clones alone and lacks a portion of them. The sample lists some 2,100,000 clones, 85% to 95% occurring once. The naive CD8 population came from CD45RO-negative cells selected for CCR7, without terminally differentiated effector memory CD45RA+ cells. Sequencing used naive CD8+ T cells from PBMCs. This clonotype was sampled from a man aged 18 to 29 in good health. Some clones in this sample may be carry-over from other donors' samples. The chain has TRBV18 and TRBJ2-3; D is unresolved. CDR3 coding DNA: TGTGCCAGCTCACCGAACGCTCTAGATACGCAGTATTTT. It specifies CASSPNALDTQYF.